This TCR beta chain derives from a study of T cell changes during pregnancy in multiple sclerosis. TCRdb keeps only in-frame clones here, not all; method: immunoSEQ multiplex PCR. The repertoire holds 35,000 to 50,000 clones, about nine tenths seen once, with 1% to 1.5% in the top ten. This CDR3 has 13 amino acids. With 3 bases removed from V and 2 bases from J, the gap between germline ends came to 8 bases. Germline-derived CDR1 and CDR2 are SEHNR and FQNEAQ (reference sequence). The chain is built from TRBV7-9 and TRBJ2-7; D gene ambiguous. The source material was CD4+ T cells from peripheral blood mononuclear cells, sampled after pregnancy. The sequence was obtained from a female donor with multiple sclerosis, enrolled in a pregnancy study. CDR3 residues: CASSFRLAYEQYF. CDR3 sequence (DNA): TGTGCCAGCAGCTTTCGTCTAGCCTACGAGCAGTACTTC.